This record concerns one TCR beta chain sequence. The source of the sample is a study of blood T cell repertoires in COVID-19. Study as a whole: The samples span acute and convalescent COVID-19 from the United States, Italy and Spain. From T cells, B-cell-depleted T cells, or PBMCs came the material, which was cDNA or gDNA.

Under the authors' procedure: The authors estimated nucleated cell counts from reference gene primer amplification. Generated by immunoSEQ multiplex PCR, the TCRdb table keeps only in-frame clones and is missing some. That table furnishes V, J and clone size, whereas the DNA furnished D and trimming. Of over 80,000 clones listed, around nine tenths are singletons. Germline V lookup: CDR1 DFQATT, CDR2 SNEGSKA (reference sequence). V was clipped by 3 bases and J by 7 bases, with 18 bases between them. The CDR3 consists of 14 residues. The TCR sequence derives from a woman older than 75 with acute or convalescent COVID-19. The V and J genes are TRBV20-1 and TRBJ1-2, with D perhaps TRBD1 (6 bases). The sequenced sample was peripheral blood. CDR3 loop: CSASGLGGPGGYTF. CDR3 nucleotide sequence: TGCAGTGCTAGTGGGCTCGGGGGGCCGGGTGGCTACACCTTC.